The rows below give T cell receptor beta chains drawn from one sample of a study of T cells in Graves' hyperthyroidism and ophthalmopathy. TCRdb re-derived calls from the multiplex PCR reads in MiXCR, one entry per CDR3 protein. The sample has 600,000 to 700,000 distinct CDR3 sequences, under 15% seen once; the top ten hold around 4.1%. Sequencing input: blood. The receptor source for this set is a middle-aged woman with Graves' ophthalmopathy. Each CDR3 is given with its conserved first and last residue. Fields, in order: clone size, V gene, J gene, CDR3 protein. Size is omitted from some rows. Given values are once, few, many or a class for expanded clones.

size: many
V: TRBV4-3
J: TRBJ2-7
CDR3: CASSQDRDSSYEQYF

size: NA
V: TRBV6-1
J: TRBJ1-1
CDR3: CASIIKGGGVMNTEAFF

size: many
V: TRBV7-9
J: TRBJ1-1
CDR3: CASSPIPDRNTEAFF

size: many
V: TRBV12-5
J: TRBJ1-5
CDR3: CASGTDRGDQPQHF

size: many
V: TRBV12-3/TRBV12-4
J: TRBJ1-1
CDR3: CASGGNTEAFF

size: many
V: TRBV5-1
J: TRBJ1-3
CDR3: CASSLSQSSAGNTIYF

size: once
V: TRBV28
J: TRBJ1-5
CDR3: CASSLASFGVQPQHF

size: many
V: TRBV30
J: TRBJ2-7
CDR3: CAFRDGTYEQYF

size: NA
V: TRBV28
J: TRBJ2-7
CDR3: CASSFPGLAGGSYEQYF

size: many
V: TRBV5-1
J: TRBJ2-7
CDR3: CASSFTTGHYEQYF

size: few
V: TRBV9
J: TRBJ2-7
CDR3: CASSVSPRSSYEQYF

size: NA
V: TRBV11-2
J: TRBJ2-2
CDR3: CASSPTTTGELFF

size: few
V: TRBV9
J: TRBJ2-2
CDR3: CASSLPGAGGPGELFF

size: NA
V: TRBV6-4
J: TRBJ2-1
CDR3: CASTLPSSSHNEQFF

size: NA
V: TRBV28
J: TRBJ1-2
CDR3: CASSSDRIGYTF

size: many
V: TRBV6-5
J: TRBJ2-5
CDR3: CASRREGQETQYF

size: many
V: TRBV6-2/TRBV6-3
J: TRBJ2-7
CDR3: CASLGISYEQYF

size: few
V: TRBV18
J: TRBJ1-5
CDR3: CASSPGAGYQPQHF

size: many
V: TRBV20-1
J: TRBJ1-3
CDR3: CSAAGEGNTIYF

size: many
V: TRBV6-1
J: TRBJ2-7
CDR3: CASSQKNEQYF

size: many
V: TRBV9
J: TRBJ2-2
CDR3: CASSVAGLGKELFF

size: NA
V: TRBV5-1
J: TRBJ2-5
CDR3: CASSSAASAGETQYF

size: once
V: TRBV27
J: TRBJ1-2
CDR3: CASSPAAGGDGYTF

size: few
V: TRBV20-1
J: TRBJ1-2
CDR3: CSARILEQGDGYTF

size: many
V: TRBV11-2
J: TRBJ1-1
CDR3: CASSFRGLRNTEAFF

size: many
V: TRBV12-3/TRBV12-4
J: TRBJ2-7
CDR3: CASSLQGLYEQYF

size: many
V: TRBV29-1
J: TRBJ2-7
CDR3: CSVSGGRDHEQYF

size: many
V: TRBV27
J: TRBJ2-7
CDR3: CASSPLGLTYEQYF

size: many
V: TRBV7-2
J: TRBJ2-5
CDR3: CASGLGRVATETQYF

size: many
V: TRBV12-3/TRBV12-4
J: TRBJ1-2
CDR3: CASSLGLNYGYTF

size: once
V: TRBV12-3/TRBV12-4
J: TRBJ1-5
CDR3: CASSYGQGANQHF

size: NA
V: TRBV25-1
J: TRBJ1-2
CDR3: CASSEIQGTLNYTF

size: many
V: TRBV28
J: TRBJ2-7
CDR3: CASRILADNSYEQYF

size: NA
V: TRBV5-1
J: TRBJ1-1
CDR3: CASSRDRLEAFF

size: many
V: TRBV6-4
J: TRBJ1-2
CDR3: CASRNVGYGYTF

size: many
V: TRBV19
J: TRBJ1-1
CDR3: CASSISHTEAFF

size: many
V: TRBV6-1
J: TRBJ1-6
CDR3: CASSEVGGVLNSPLHF

size: many
V: TRBV6-1
J: TRBJ2-5
CDR3: CASRWDSFQETQYF

size: many
V: TRBV3-1
J: TRBJ2-7
CDR3: CASSQAGQERFEQYF

size: NA
V: TRBV9
J: TRBJ2-3
CDR3: CASSLNKQGDTQYF

size: many
V: TRBV2
J: TRBJ1-1
CDR3: CASKEGLEAFF

size: many
V: TRBV11-2
J: TRBJ1-2
CDR3: CASSLLSAGGYYGYTF

size: many
V: TRBV12-5
J: TRBJ1-1
CDR3: CASGLGRNTEAFF

size: few
V: TRBV29-1
J: TRBJ2-7
CDR3: CSVVAGTRYEQYF

size: once
V: TRBV6-1
J: TRBJ2-2
CDR3: CASGGRGDYTGELFF

size: many
V: TRBV19
J: TRBJ2-7
CDR3: CASSTPDEQYF

size: many
V: TRBV6-2/TRBV6-3
J: TRBJ2-7
CDR3: CASRYSGRAWIYEQYF

size: many
V: TRBV15
J: TRBJ2-7
CDR3: CATSRDRGLPYEQYF

size: many
V: TRBV4-3
J: TRBJ2-4
CDR3: CASSQGGSAGWSDIQYF

size: few
V: TRBV28
J: TRBJ2-7
CDR3: CASSLIQVREQYF

size: many
V: TRBV6-5
J: TRBJ2-7
CDR3: CASNSGTGTYEQYF

size: many
V: TRBV6-1
J: TRBJ1-6
CDR3: CASSEFTADYNSPLHF

size: NA
V: TRBV6-1
J: TRBJ2-5
CDR3: CASSVDREQTQYF

size: few
V: TRBV12-3/TRBV12-4
J: TRBJ2-2
CDR3: CASTPGSAGELFF

size: NA
V: TRBV11-2
J: TRBJ1-3
CDR3: CASSGTTGGGNTIYF

size: few
V: TRBV12-3/TRBV12-4
J: TRBJ1-5
CDR3: CASSFGRGLGQPQHF

size: many
V: TRBV29-1
J: TRBJ2-5
CDR3: CSVRAVATETQYF